The rows below give T cell receptor beta chains drawn from one sample of a study of blood T cell repertoires in COVID-19. Profiling relied on immunoSEQ multiplex PCR, and the TCRdb table lists in-frame clones only, not all of them. The sample contains 130,000 to 150,000 clones, approximately 84% of which appear only once. Sequencing was done on a sample of peripheral blood. The receptors were sampled from a human donor in a cohort sampled during active COVID-19. CDR3s include the opening cysteine and the closing phenylalanine or tryptophan. D genes are given only for firm matches. Not all rows give a size; the values are once, few, many and, for expanded clones, a class.

clone size: -; D gene: TRBD1; V gene: TRBV7-9; J gene: TRBJ2-3; CDR3 protein: CASSHTGGKLNF; CDR3 DNA: TGTGCCAGCAGCCATACAGGGGGGAAATTGAATTTT
clone size: -; D gene: -; V gene: TRBV19; J gene: TRBJ1-5; CDR3 protein: CASSIGHGGQPQHF; CDR3 DNA: TGTGCCAGTAGTATAGGACACGGAGGTCAGCCCCAGCATTTT
clone size: -; D gene: -; V gene: TRBV20-1; J gene: TRBJ1-4; CDR3 protein: CSASGQDNEKLFF; CDR3 DNA: TGCAGTGCTAGTGGGCAGGATAATGAAAAACTGTTTTTT
clone size: few; D gene: -; V gene: TRBV5-1; J gene: TRBJ2-7; CDR3 protein: CASSLDGGPTYEQYF; CDR3 DNA: TGCGCCAGCAGCTTGGACGGGGGGCCAACCTACGAGCAGTACTTC
clone size: once; D gene: -; V gene: TRBV28; J gene: TRBJ1-1; CDR3 protein: CASTLFGGNTEAFF; CDR3 DNA: TGTGCCAGCACCCTCTTCGGGGGGAACACTGAAGCTTTCTTT
clone size: -; D gene: -; V gene: TRBV9; J gene: TRBJ2-1; CDR3 protein: CASSVAGMNNEQFF; CDR3 DNA: TGTGCCAGCAGCGTAGCGGGAATGAACAATGAGCAGTTCTTC
clone size: -; D gene: TRBD2; V gene: TRBV7-3; J gene: TRBJ2-1; CDR3 protein: CASSLERGAPNEQFF; CDR3 DNA: TGTGCCAGCAGCCTGGAGCGGGGCGCTCCCAATGAGCAGTTCTTC
clone size: -; D gene: TRBD1; V gene: TRBV24-1; J gene: TRBJ2-3; CDR3 protein: CATSDYRGQSDTQYF; CDR3 DNA: TGTGCCACCAGTGATTACAGGGGGCAGTCAGATACGCAGTATTTT
clone size: -; D gene: -; V gene: TRBV12-5; J gene: TRBJ2-3; CDR3 protein: CASGLGHYTDTQYF; CDR3 DNA: TGTGCTAGTGGTTTGGGGCACTACACAGATACGCAGTATTTT
clone size: -; D gene: -; V gene: TRBV12-3/TRBV12-4; J gene: TRBJ1-6; CDR3 protein: CASGADPNSPLHF; CDR3 DNA: TGTGCCAGCGGGGCTGACCCCAATTCACCCCTCCACTTT
clone size: -; D gene: -; V gene: TRBV5-6; J gene: TRBJ2-7; CDR3 protein: CASSFGQARGYEQYF; CDR3 DNA: TGTGCCAGCAGCTTCGGTCAAGCCAGGGGATACGAGCAGTACTTC
clone size: -; D gene: -; V gene: TRBV30; J gene: TRBJ2-1; CDR3 protein: CAWSAALREQFF; CDR3 DNA: TGTGCCTGGAGTGCGGCCTTGAGGGAGCAGTTCTTC
clone size: -; D gene: TRBD1; V gene: TRBV12-5; J gene: TRBJ2-1; CDR3 protein: CASGVGTGWANEQFF; CDR3 DNA: TGTGCTAGTGGTGTAGGGACAGGATGGGCAAATGAGCAGTTCTTC